The next 18 T cell receptor beta chains were all read from a single sample in a study of cytomegalovirus exposure and HLA in healthy donors. PCR was performed using 60 Vbeta and 13 Jbeta primers. Libraries were prepared by immunoSEQ multiplex PCR; TCRdb keeps only in-frame clonotypes and omits some of them. The sample has 150,000 to 200,000 clones; around 80% are singletons. Sample: PBMCs. The receptors were sampled from a male donor in good health and CMV-seropositive.

The CDR3 region has the DNA TGTGCCAGCAGTGCGCCGGGACTAGCGGGGCTCTCTAGCACAGATACGCAGTATTTT. It yields the protein CASSAPGLAGLSSTDTQYF. V is TRBV2 and J is TRBJ2-3, with 13 nucleotides matching TRBD2. The CDR3 runs 19 residues. Trimming removed 4 bases from V and 0 bases from J; junction bases left unmatched: 10. The V gene's germline CDR1 is SNHLY and CDR2 FYNNEI.

The V gene is TRBV11-2, the J gene TRBJ2-5; D possibly corresponds to TRBD2 (6 bases). Germline V gene data show CDR1 as SGHAT and CDR2 as FQNNGV. There are 12 residues in the CDR3. Trimming removed 4 bases at V and 7 bases at J, with 10 bases between. The CDR3 reads CASSWTIGTQYF. The CDR3 DNA reads TGTGCCAGCAGCTGGACTATTGGGACCCAGTACTTC.

The V call is TRBV28, the J call TRBJ2-7, with 9 bases fitting TRBD1. Germline loops: CDR1 MDHEN, CDR2 SYDVKM. Unmatched junction bases numbered 2, after V lost 2 bases and J lost 3 bases. This CDR3 has 14 amino acids. CDR3 loop: CASSLGTGLYEQYF. CDR3 bases: TGTGCCAGCAGTTTAGGGACAGGGCTCTACGAGCAGTACTTC. Complete variable domain (other parts from reference TRBV28 and TRBJ2-7): DVKVTQSSRYLVKRTGEKVFLECVQDMDHENMFWYRQDPGLGLRLIYFSYDVKMKEKGDIPEGYSVSREKKERFSLILESASTNQTSMYLCASSLGTGLYEQYFGPGTRLTVT.

The V gene is TRBV5-1, the J gene TRBJ2-7; 7 bases are shared with TRBD2. Germline loops: CDR1 SGHRS, CDR2 YFSETQ. This CDR3 comprises 14 residues. J was trimmed by 1 base and V by 1 base; bases with no gene match: 2. CDR3 nucleotide sequence: TGCGCCAGCAGCTTGACTAGCGTTTCCTACGAGCAGTACTTC. Translating gives CASSLTSVSYEQYF.

This clone came up once. The rearrangement uses TRBV5-1 and TRBJ2-4, with TRBD2 matching 8 bases. The CDR3 is 13 amino acids. V lost 6 bases to trimming and J lost 8 bases; unmatched junction nucleotides: 7. Germline V CDR1 and CDR2: SGHRS, YFSETQ. The CDR3 sequence is CASTAGGKDIQYF. The CDR3 nucleotides are TGCGCCAGCACGGCGGGGGGAAAGGACATTCAGTACTTC.

This clone was counted between two and nine times. The chain combines TRBV28 with TRBJ2-5; 8 bases map to TRBD2. The CDR3 length is 15 residues. The trim removed 2 bases at V and 4 bases at J, leaving 6 bases unmatched. Germline V lookup: CDR1 MDHEN, CDR2 SYDVKM. CDR3 region: CASSLKLAGPETQYF. The CDR3 DNA is TGTGCCAGCAGTTTAAAGTTAGCGGGACCAGAGACCCAGTACTTC.

This sequence joins TRBV19 and TRBJ2-5, with TRBD1 matching over 11 bases. After removal of 5 bases from V and 4 bases from J, the junction contained 3 bases not matched to a gene. Germline V lookup: CDR1 LNHDA, CDR2 SQIVND (reference sequence). The CDR3 has 14 residues. The CDR3 region is CASSLGQGGETQYF. CDR3 nucleotide sequence: TGTGCCAGTAGTTTGGGACAGGGGGGAGAGACCCAGTACTTC.

CDR3 DNA sequence: TGTGCCAGCAGCTTAGGAGGTACAGATACGCAGTATTTT. Translated: CASSLGGTDTQYF. The chain uses TRBV11-3 and TRBJ2-3; D uncertain. The CDR3 spans 13 residues. The V gene lost 1 base and the J gene lost 3 bases, with 5 bases spanning the gap. Germline V gene data show CDR1 as SGHNT and CDR2 as YENEEA.

The chain couples TRBV5-4 to TRBJ2-5; TRBD1 agrees at 7 bases. Per the germline V gene, CDR1 is SGHNT and CDR2 is YYREEE (reference sequence). Trimming took 5 bases from V and 3 from J; bases not matched to a gene: 4. This CDR3 contains 13 residues. CDR3 nucleotides: TGTGCCAGCAGTTCAGGACAGGAAGAGACCCAGTACTTC. Translated, it gives CASSSGQEETQYF. The full variable domain, with the rest looked up from reference TRBV5-4 and TRBJ2-5, is ETGVTQSPTHLIKTRGQQVTLRCSSQSGHNTVSWYQQALGQGPQFIFQYYREEENGRGNFPPRFSGLQFPNYSSELNVNALELDDSALYLCASSSGQEETQYFGPGTRLLVL.

In regard to this clone: At the DNA level, this CDR3 is encoded by other sequences in the same sample as well. The chain combines TRBV7-3 with TRBJ2-2; 9 nucleotides match TRBD2. V lost 0 bases and J lost 5; bases outside the gene matches: 10. The CDR3 covers 18 residues. The germline CDR1 and CDR2 sequences are SGHTA and FQGTGA. The CDR3 nucleotides are TGTGCCAGCAGCTTAACGTCTAGCGGGACGTTTCGGACCGGGGAGCTGTTTTTT. Translation gives CASSLTSSGTFRTGELFF.

The chain employs TRBV5-4 and TRBJ2-5; the D is unclear. V was cut by 5 bases and J by 1 base, with 9 bases left in between. Germline V CDR1 and CDR2: SGHNT, YYREEE (reference sequence). The CDR3 is 13 amino acids. This CDR3 is CASRRQTQETQYF. CDR3 nucleotide sequence: TGTGCCAGCAGACGACAAACCCAAGAGACCCAGTACTTC.

The rearrangement links TRBV10-2 to TRBJ2-7, with 10 bases identical to TRBD2. V shed 8 bases, J shed 5 bases, and the junction held 6 bases outside the gene matches. The CDR3 is 13 residues long. Germline loops: CDR1 WSHSY, CDR2 SAAADI. The chain's CDR3 is CASFRTSGHEQYF. CDR3 in DNA: TGCGCCAGCTTCAGGACTAGCGGCCACGAGCAGTACTTC.

V and J are TRBV18 and TRBJ2-2; D remains ambiguous. Germline V lookup: CDR1 KGHSH, CDR2 LQKENI. Deletions cut 3 bases from V and 1 base from J, with 9 bases between. The CDR3 totals 15 residues. CDR3 in amino acids: CASSPKAGNTGELFF. The CDR3 DNA is TGTGCCAGCTCACCGAAGGCAGGGAACACCGGGGAGCTGTTTTTT.

This clone was observed a handful of times. V usage is TRBV7-3 and J usage is TRBJ2-1, with unresolved D. This CDR3 has 15 amino acids. Trimming pared 0 bases from V and 6 bases from J, leaving 12 bases between. Germline V gene lookup returns CDR1 SGHTA and CDR2 FQGTGA. CDR3 amino acids: CASSLTPSFSNEQFF. The DNA of the CDR3 is TGTGCCAGCAGCTTAACCCCCTCGTTCTCCAATGAGCAGTTCTTC.

The chain is built from TRBV19 and TRBJ1-3, with D possibly being TRBD1 (6 bases). The CDR3 covers 14 residues. Germline CDR1 and CDR2: LNHDA and SQIVND (reference sequence). Deletions cut 5 bases from V and 1 base from J, with 9 bases between. CDR3 in amino acids: CASSVTGSGNTIYF. CDR3 DNA sequence: TGTGCCAGTAGTGTTACAGGGTCTGGAAACACCATATATTTT.

The rearrangement joins TRBV11-2 to TRBJ2-7; maybe TRBD1 (6 bases). The germline V gene has CDR1 SGHAT and CDR2 FQNNGV. The CDR3 is 15 amino acids. Deletions cut 5 bases from V and 3 bases from J, with 17 bases between. Here the CDR3 DNA reads TGTGCCAGCAGCCTCTCGACAGGTACTCACTACGAGCAGTACTTC. Amino acids: CASSLSTGTHYEQYF.

This clone has only a few counts. The V gene is TRBV12-5, the J gene TRBJ2-3; the D is unclear. Trimming took off 0 bases at V and 0 bases at J, with 10 bases between the two ends. The CDR3 extends over 16 amino acids. Germline V gene lookup returns CDR1 LGHNT and CDR2 FRNRAP. The CDR3 spells CASGLVLGPSTDTQYF. DNA of the CDR3: TGTGCTAGTGGTTTGGTACTTGGGCCAAGCACAGATACGCAGTATTTT.

This clone turned up a few times. The chain has TRBV18 and TRBJ2-7, with a possible D match to TRBD2 (6 bases). CDR1 is KGHSH, CDR2 LQKENI, per germline. The CDR3 spans 16 residues. The ends were cut back, 4 bases at V and 1 base at J, with 17 bases in the middle. CDR3 loop: CASSHALTDYSYEQYF. DNA of the CDR3: TGTGCCAGCTCACACGCTTTGACGGACTATTCCTACGAGCAGTACTTC.